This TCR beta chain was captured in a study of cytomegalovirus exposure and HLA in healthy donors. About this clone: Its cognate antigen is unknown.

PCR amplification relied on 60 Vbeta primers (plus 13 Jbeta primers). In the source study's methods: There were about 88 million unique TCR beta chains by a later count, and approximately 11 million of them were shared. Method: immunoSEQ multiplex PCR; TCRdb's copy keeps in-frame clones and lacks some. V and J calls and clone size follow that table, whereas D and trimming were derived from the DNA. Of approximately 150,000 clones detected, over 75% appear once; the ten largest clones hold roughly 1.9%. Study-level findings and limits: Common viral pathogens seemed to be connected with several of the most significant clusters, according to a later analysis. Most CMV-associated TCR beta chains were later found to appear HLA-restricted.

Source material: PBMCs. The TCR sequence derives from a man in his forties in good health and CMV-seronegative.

The CDR3 nucleotides read TGTGCCAGCAGCTTCGGGAGGGGAGATACGCAGTATTTT. Protein sequence: CASSFGRGDTQYF. This chain links TRBV5-6 with TRBJ2-3; 8 nucleotides agree with TRBD2. The CDR3 totals 13 residues. Trimming removed 2 bases from V and 5 bases from J; junction bases left unmatched: 1. The V gene's germline CDR1 is SGHDT and CDR2 YYEEEE.